This entry lists 31 T cell receptor beta chains sequenced from one sample in a study of shared clonotypes between healthy human individuals. The protocol was immunoSEQ multiplex PCR, while the TCRdb copy is restricted to in-frame clones and leaves out a portion. The data hold about 710,000 clones, with roughly 72% observed a single time. Sequencing used memory CD4+ T cells sorted from blood. The sample's subset: CD45RA-negative fraction. Receptors were obtained from a woman younger than 45 in good health.

The chain carries TRBV19 and TRBJ2-7, with 9 bases fitting TRBD2. V trimming: 8 bases; J trimming: 2 bases; junction bases outside the gene matches: 4. CDR1 is LNHDA and CDR2 is SQIVND in the germline V gene (reference sequence). The CDR3 has 13 amino acids. CDR3 residues: CASYSGSPYEQYF. For the CDR3, the DNA is TGTGCCAGTTATAGCGGGAGCCCCTACGAGCAGTACTTC.

The genes are TRBV19 and TRBJ2-7; D tentatively fits TRBD1 or TRBD2 (6 bases each). The germline V and J ends were trimmed by 3 bases and 3 bases, with 15 bases remaining between them. The CDR3 has 15 residues. CDR1 LNHDA and CDR2 SQIVND come from the germline V gene (reference sequence). CDR3 sequence (DNA): TGTGCCAGTAGTATCTTAGAAGGGGGACTCTACGAGCAGTACTTC. Its translation is CASSILEGGLYEQYF.

With respect to this clone: Additional DNA sequences in this sample encode the identical CDR3. V gene TRBV9 combines with J gene TRBJ1-5; no definite D call. V lost 0 bases and J 4 bases, leaving 8 bases between the germline ends. The germline CDR1 and CDR2 sequences are SGDLS and YYNGEE. The CDR3 is 14 residues long. CDR3 residues: CASSVEGGNQPQHF. The DNA of the CDR3 is TGTGCCAGCAGCGTAGAGGGTGGAAATCAGCCCCAGCATTTT.

The rearrangement uses TRBV6-1 and TRBJ1-2; D not resolved. The germline V and J ends were trimmed by 0 bases and 8 bases, with 13 bases remaining between them. The germline V gene has CDR1 MNHNS and CDR2 SASEGT. The CDR3 totals 14 residues. This CDR3 reads CASSEAAGIVGYTF. CDR3 coding DNA: TGTGCCAGCAGTGAAGCCGCGGGGATCGTAGGCTACACCTTC.

The rearrangement uses TRBV6-5 and TRBJ1-5, with 7 positions matching TRBD1. Germline V gene lookup returns CDR1 MNHEY and CDR2 SVGAGI. The CDR3 spans 14 residues. With 6 bases clipped from V and 4 bases from J, the junction kept 6 bases outside the gene matches. The CDR3 DNA reads as TGTGCCAGCAGGGAGACAGGGAGAAATCAGCCCCAGCATTTT. Its protein product is CASRETGRNQPQHF.

This clone was observed a single time. The chain employs TRBV7-9 and TRBJ1-5; 7 bases fit TRBD1. The CDR3 consists of 16 residues. The J segment lost 4 bases and the V segment lost 2 bases, leaving 8 bases of the junction unmatched. Germline values: CDR1 SEHNR, CDR2 FQNEAQ (reference sequence). The DNA for the CDR3 is TGTGCCAGCAGCTTAAATAAAGGGGGCACTAATCAGCCCCAGCATTTT. The encoded protein is CASSLNKGGTNQPQHF.

The J gene is TRBJ1-5, the V gene TRBV2, with a tentative D call TRBD1 (5 bases). V was shortened by 2 bases and J by 7 bases, with 15 bases between the two germline ends. The CDR3 spans 15 residues. Germline CDR1 and CDR2: SNHLY and FYNNEI. DNA of the CDR3: TGTGCCAGCAGTGAAAGCGGGTCAGGGTGGCAGCCCCAGCATTTT. As protein: CASSESGSGWQPQHF.

The genes are TRBV6-1 and TRBJ1-5; no clear D gene. Germline V gene sequence: CDR1 MNHNS, CDR2 SASEGT. V was trimmed by 7 bases and J by 2 bases, leaving 9 bases between them. The CDR3 runs 13 residues. The DNA of the CDR3 is TGTGCCAGCATTTCGAGGGGCAATCAGCCCCAGCATTTT. Protein product: CASISRGNQPQHF.

Ten or more counts support this clone. The rearrangement links TRBV28 to TRBJ2-7; 7 bases are shared with TRBD1. Germline loops: CDR1 MDHEN, CDR2 SYDVKM. The CDR3 covers 15 residues. The J segment lost 2 bases and the V segment lost 6 bases, leaving 10 bases of the junction unmatched. CDR3 in DNA: TGTGCCAGCAGAATCGCAAGACAGGGCCCCTACGAGCAGTACTTC. Its protein is CASRIARQGPYEQYF.

This chain joins TRBV6-5 and TRBJ2-7, with 11 positions matching TRBD2. Germline-derived CDR1 and CDR2 are MNHEY and SVGAGI. V lost 4 bases, J lost 4 bases, and 6 bases stayed unmatched. The CDR3 is 15 amino acids. CDR3 residues: CASSWGPSGRYEQYF. The CDR3 DNA is TGTGCCAGCAGTTGGGGCCCTAGCGGGAGGTACGAGCAGTACTTC.

The chain uses TRBV27 and TRBJ1-1; tentative D call: TRBD1 (6 bases). Germline lookup yields CDR1 MNHEY and CDR2 SMNVEV (reference sequence). Trimming cost V 5 bases and J 9 bases, with 22 bases left between them. The CDR3 covers 15 residues. The CDR3: CASSVSPAGQLKAFF. The CDR3 bases are TGTGCCAGCAGTGTCTCCCCCGCCGGACAGCTTAAAGCTTTCTTT.

This sequence joins TRBV2 and TRBJ2-5; no definite D call. V lost 3 bases, J lost 7 bases, and 6 bases lay in between. Germline CDR1 is SNHLY and CDR2 is FYNNEI. The CDR3 has 11 residues. CDR3 loop: CASSDLVTQYF. CDR3 DNA sequence: TGTGCCAGCAGTGATTTGGTGACCCAGTACTTC.

V usage is TRBV18 and J usage is TRBJ2-7, with unresolved D. Trimming stripped 0 bases from V and 3 bases from J, with 12 bases between. The CDR3 contains 15 residues. Germline CDR1 KGHSH, CDR2 LQKENI. The CDR3 nucleotides read TGTGCCAGCTCACCACCGACGCAACAAGGCTACGAGCAGTACTTC. Translation: CASSPPTQQGYEQYF.

V gene TRBV11-2 combines with J gene TRBJ2-5; D call uncertain. The ends were cut back, 3 bases at V and 3 bases at J, with 2 bases in the middle. This CDR3 contains 11 residues. Germline CDR1 SGHAT, CDR2 FQNNGV. The CDR3 region is CASSFKETQYF. CDR3 bases: TGTGCCAGCAGCTTTAAAGAGACCCAGTACTTC.

V and J are TRBV28 and TRBJ2-3; possibly TRBD2 for D (6 bases). The CDR3 consists of 14 residues. V was trimmed by 8 bases and J by 0 bases, leaving 12 bases between them. Germline CDR1 reads MDHEN; CDR2 reads SYDVKM. The CDR3 protein is CASLAGTSTDTQYF. The CDR3 DNA reads TGTGCCAGCCTTGCCGGGACTAGCACAGATACGCAGTATTTT.

V gene TRBV7-9 combines with J gene TRBJ2-5; no definite D call. Germline values: CDR1 SEHNR, CDR2 FQNEAQ (reference sequence). Trimming shortened V by 3 bases and J by 1 base, and 12 bases separated the two germline ends. This CDR3 is built from 15 residues. Written as DNA, the CDR3 is TGTGCCAGCAGCTTTGGGATTCAAAGCCAAGAGACCCAGTACTTC. Translation gives CASSFGIQSQETQYF. Full variable domain (outside the CDR3, taken from reference TRBV7-9 and TRBJ2-5): DTGVSQNPRHKITKRGQNVTFRCDPISEHNRLYWYRQTLGQGPEFLTYFQNEAQLEKSRLLSDRFSAERPKGSFSTLEIQRTEQGDSAMYLCASSFGIQSQETQYFGPGTRLLVL.

The table lists this clone with many counts. One junction end disagrees with the germline gene, perhaps due to a read error. The chain links TRBV30 to TRBJ2-4, with unresolved D. The CDR3 covers 14 residues. Germline V lookup: CDR1 GTSNPN, CDR2 SVGIG (reference sequence). In DNA form, the CDR3 reads TGTGCCTGGTGTGTGAGTGGGACCAAAAACATTCAGTACTTC. As protein: CAWCVSGTKNIQYF.

The chain joins TRBV6-6 to TRBJ1-2, with D hard to call. CDR1 and CDR2 (germline): MNHNY, SVGAGI (reference sequence). V gave up 5 bases and J gave up 7 bases, with 8 bases separating them. This CDR3 has 11 amino acids. CDR3 sequence (DNA): TGTGCCAGCAGTGCCTTAGGTGGCTACACCTTC. Amino acids: CASSALGGYTF.

The chain recombines TRBV30 with TRBJ2-7; 7 bases are a match to TRBD1. CDR3 length: 13 amino acids. The germline gives CDR1 GTSNPN, CDR2 SVGIG (reference sequence). Unmatched junction bases numbered 6, after V lost 0 bases and J lost 7 bases. CDR3 DNA sequence: TGTGCCTGGAGTGTGGGACAGTTGGGGGAGCAGTACTTC. It translates to CAWSVGQLGEQYF.

As for this clone: Other nucleotide sequences in the sample specify the same CDR3. V gene TRBV5-1 combines with J gene TRBJ1-5; no reliable D call. This CDR3 is built from 13 residues. Germline CDR1 is SGHRS and CDR2 is YFSETQ. V gave up 0 bases and J gave up 4 bases, with 5 bases separating them. The chain's CDR3 is CASSLEPNQPQHF. CDR3 sequence (DNA): TGCGCCAGCAGCTTGGAGCCAAATCAGCCCCAGCATTTT.

The rearrangement joins TRBV6-1 to TRBJ2-2; D not resolved. In germline, CDR1 is MNHNS, CDR2 SASEGT. The CDR3 is made up of 14 amino acids. Trimming took 0 bases from V and 4 from J, leaving 6 bases between them. The CDR3 DNA sequence: TGTGCCAGCAGTGAAGCGTTGGGCACCGGGGAGCTGTTTTTT. Protein product: CASSEALGTGELFF.

V and J are TRBV2 and TRBJ2-1; perhaps TRBD1 as D (5 bases). The germline CDR1 and CDR2 sequences are SNHLY and FYNNEI. The CDR3 contains 15 residues. The germline V and J ends were trimmed by 6 bases and 4 bases, with 16 bases remaining between them. CDR3 protein: CASRRGPKPYNEQFF. CDR3 sequence (DNA): TGTGCCAGCAGAAGGGGCCCCAAACCTTACAATGAGCAGTTCTTC.

With regard to this clone: Other DNA sequences within the sample encode an identical CDR3. V gene TRBV5-1 combines with J gene TRBJ1-5, with D unresolved. The CDR3 runs 15 residues. Germline V gene sequence: CDR1 SGHRS, CDR2 YFSETQ. Trimming shortened V by 0 bases and J by 2 bases, and 9 bases separated the two germline ends. The CDR3 region is CASSLDGFGNQPQHF. The CDR3 coding sequence is TGCGCCAGCAGCTTGGATGGGTTCGGCAATCAGCCCCAGCATTTT. The variable domain in full, with the rest retrieved from reference TRBV5-1 and TRBJ1-5, is KAGVTQTPRYLIKTRGQQVTLSCSPISGHRSVSWYQQTPGQGLQFLFEYFSETQRNKGNFPGRFSGRQFSNSRSEMNVSTLELGDSALYLCASSLDGFGNQPQHFGDGTRLSIL.

This clone appeared a few times. V gene TRBV4-2 combines with J gene TRBJ2-5; D call uncertain. The germline V and J ends were trimmed by 2 bases and 6 bases, with 13 bases remaining between them. Germline CDR1 and CDR2: LGHNA and YNFKEQ. The CDR3 contains 14 residues. The CDR3 sequence: CASSQSNSAKTQYF. The CDR3 bases are TGTGCCAGCAGCCAATCGAATTCAGCCAAGACCCAGTACTTC.

This clone was picked up one time. The chain uses TRBV20-1 and TRBJ1-2; no clear D gene. The germline gives CDR1 DFQATT, CDR2 SNEGSKA (reference sequence). V gave up 6 bases and J gave up 3 bases, with 8 bases separating them. The CDR3 is 11 amino acids. CDR3 in DNA: TGCAGTGCAATGGGGTACTATGGCTACACCTTC. It codes for CSAMGYYGYTF.

This chain joins TRBV9 and TRBJ1-5, with D possibly matching TRBD1 (5 bases). From germline, CDR1 is SGDLS and CDR2 YYNGEE. The V and J ends lost 1 base and 7 bases respectively, with 18 bases between them. This CDR3 comprises 16 residues. CDR3 coding DNA: TGTGCCAGCAGCGTATTCTGGGGGAACCTTAACCAGCCCCAGCATTTT. Protein product: CASSVFWGNLNQPQHF.

The V gene is TRBV10-1, the J gene TRBJ1-1; unclear D gene. Germline V CDR1 and CDR2: WNHNN, SYGVQD (reference sequence). This CDR3 region has 14 residues. V lost 5 bases and J 6 bases, leaving 16 bases between the germline ends. The CDR3 sequence: CASSTSDGYSEAFF. The CDR3 DNA reads TGCGCCAGCAGTACCTCCGACGGTTACTCTGAAGCTTTCTTT.

The chain employs TRBV11-2 and TRBJ2-2, with D perhaps matching TRBD1 (6 bases). Trimming stripped 5 bases from V and 7 bases from J, with 20 bases between. The CDR3 contains 16 residues. Germline values: CDR1 SGHAT, CDR2 FQNNGV. The CDR3 reads CASSPATAQGRGELFF. CDR3 sequence (DNA): TGTGCCAGCAGCCCCGCCACCGCACAGGGACGCGGGGAGCTGTTTTTT.

Regarding this clone: Germline is not matched at one junction end, which may reflect a read error. The chain joins TRBV27 to TRBJ2-7, with TRBD1 identical over 9 bases. Germline V gene data show CDR1 as MNHEY and CDR2 as SMNVEV (reference sequence). There are 14 residues in the CDR3. The CDR3 sequence: CATSFNRGPYEQYF. CDR3 DNA: TGTGCCACCAGTTTTAACAGGGGGCCGTACGAGCAGTACTTC.

This rearrangement joins TRBV7-9 to TRBJ2-5; 10 bases align to TRBD2. The CDR3 consists of 16 residues. Germline lookup yields CDR1 SEHNR and CDR2 FQNEAQ (reference sequence). V was clipped by 5 bases and J by 5 bases; unmatched bases: 11. This chain's CDR3 is CASSPGASGSWETQYF. CDR3 in DNA: TGTGCCAGCAGCCCAGGTGCTAGCGGGAGTTGGGAGACCCAGTACTTC.

The chain has TRBV11-3 and TRBJ2-7; D tentatively reads TRBD1 or TRBD2 (5 bases each). V was trimmed by 5 bases and J by 4 bases, leaving 18 bases between them. Germline V gene sequence: CDR1 SGHNT, CDR2 YENEEA. This CDR3 spans 15 amino acids. CDR3 loop: CASSHNWGRGYEQYF. CDR3 coding DNA: TGTGCCAGCAGCCATAATTGGGGGAGAGGTTACGAGCAGTACTTC.